This T cell receptor beta chain was captured in a study of T cells after yellow fever vaccination. Whole-study results and caveats: In post-booster samples, most primary-vaccination clones reappeared (roughly 96% CD4, 75% to 90% CD8).

Comments on this clonotype: Antigen: not known.

They built TCR cDNA with 5'RACE template switching, a step that put in a universal primer site and UMIs. TCRdb used MiXCR to reprocess the 5' RACE reads, holding one entry per CDR3 protein. The table includes about 630,000 distinct CDR3 sequences, 12% detected once. Material: PBMCs, obtained on the day of the yellow fever booster vaccination. This TCR was recovered from a man aged 25 to 45 who received the YFV17D yellow fever vaccine.

In nucleotides, the CDR3 is TGTGCCAGCAGCTTAGGGGGACAGGTTTTCTACTTC. Amino acid sequence: CASSLGGQVFYF. The chain has TRBV7-2 and TRBJ2-5; TRBD1 matches 8 bases. V lost 1 base and J lost 14; bases outside the gene matches: 6. Germline CDR1 reads SGHTA; CDR2 reads FQGNSA. CDR3 length: 12 residues.